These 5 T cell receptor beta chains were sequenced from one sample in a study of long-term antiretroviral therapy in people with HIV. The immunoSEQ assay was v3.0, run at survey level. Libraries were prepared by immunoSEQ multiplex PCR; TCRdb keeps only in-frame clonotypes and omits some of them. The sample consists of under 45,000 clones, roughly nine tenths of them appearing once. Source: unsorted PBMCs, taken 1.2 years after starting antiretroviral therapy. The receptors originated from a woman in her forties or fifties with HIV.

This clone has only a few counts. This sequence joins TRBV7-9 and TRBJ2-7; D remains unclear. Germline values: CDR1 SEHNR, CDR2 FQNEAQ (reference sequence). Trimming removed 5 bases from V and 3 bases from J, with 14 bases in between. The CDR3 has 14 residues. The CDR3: CASSPQLGIYEQYF. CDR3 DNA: TGTGCCAGCAGCCCTCAGTTGGGGATCTACGAGCAGTACTTC.

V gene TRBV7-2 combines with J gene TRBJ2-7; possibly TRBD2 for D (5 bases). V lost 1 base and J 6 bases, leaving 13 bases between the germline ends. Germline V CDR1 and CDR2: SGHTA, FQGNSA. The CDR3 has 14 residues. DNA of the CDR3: TGTGCCAGCAGCTTAGGGAGCGGTTTGTTCGAGCAGTACTTC. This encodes CASSLGSGLFEQYF.

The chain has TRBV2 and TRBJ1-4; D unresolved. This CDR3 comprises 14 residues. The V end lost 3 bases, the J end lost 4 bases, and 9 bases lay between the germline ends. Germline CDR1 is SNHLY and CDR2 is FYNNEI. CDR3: CASSETSYNEKLFF. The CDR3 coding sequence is TGTGCCAGCAGTGAGACGAGTTATAATGAAAAACTGTTTTTT.

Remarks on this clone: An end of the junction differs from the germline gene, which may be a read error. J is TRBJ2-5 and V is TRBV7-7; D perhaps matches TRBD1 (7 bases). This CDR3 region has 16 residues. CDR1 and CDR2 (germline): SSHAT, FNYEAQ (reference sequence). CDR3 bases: TGTGCTAGCAGCCATACAGCAGGGGGAGGTCAAGAGACCCAGTACTTC. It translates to CASSHTAGGGQETQYF. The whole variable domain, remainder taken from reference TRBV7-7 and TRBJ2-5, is GAGVSQSPRYKVTKRGQDVTLRCDPISSHATLYWYQQALGQGPEFLTYFNYEAQPDKSGLPSDRFSAERPEGSISTLTIQRTEQRDSAMYRCASSHTAGGGQETQYFGPGTRLLVL.

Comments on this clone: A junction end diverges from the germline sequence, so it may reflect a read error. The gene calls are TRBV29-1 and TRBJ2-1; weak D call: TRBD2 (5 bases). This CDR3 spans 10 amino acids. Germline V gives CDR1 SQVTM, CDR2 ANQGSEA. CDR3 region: CSVVGNGQFF. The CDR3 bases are TGCAGCGTTGTCGGGAATGGGCAGTTCTTC.